The entry below describes one T cell receptor beta chain. Other DNA sequences in this sample translate to the same CDR3. CDR3 size: 14 residues. V was clipped by 5 bases and J by 4 bases; unmatched bases: 3. CDR1 and CDR2 from the germline V gene are MNHEY and SMNVEV (reference sequence). The data belong to a study of blood T cell repertoires in COVID-19. Study-level information: The study drew acute and convalescent COVID-19 samples from the United States, Italy and Spain.

Measured with immunoSEQ multiplex PCR; TCRdb has only the in-frame clones, and not every one. The table lists fewer than 350,000 clones, about 91% of them singletons. The study recruited people aged about 18 to 90 years across more than 20 US areas. Recovered status in Cohort 3 required two negative PCRs, clearance, or symptom resolution. The sample consisted of PBMCs or T cells enriched from blood (not recorded which). The chain is built from TRBV27 and TRBJ2-7; 12 nucleotides align to TRBD2. This clonotype was obtained from a woman aged 40 to 50 who had recovered from COVID-19. The CDR3 nucleotides read TGTGCCAGCAGTCTAGCGGGGGGGAGGTACGAGCAGTACTTC. It encodes CASSLAGGRYEQYF.